The rows below give T cell receptor beta chains drawn from one sample of a study of graft-versus-host responses after intestinal transplantation. Using immunoSEQ multiplex PCR, the repertoire was profiled, and TCRdb retains in-frame clones only, with some absent. The data hold roughly 100,000 clones, with approximately 93% observed a single time. No antigens are known for them. This specimen was unstimulated CD8+ T cells sorted from spleen or lymph node cells, taken before intestinal transplant. Receptor source: a human donor who received an intestinal transplant. Each CDR3 is given with its conserved first and last residue. Only some rows state a clone size, as once, few, many or a class for expanded clones.

size	V	J	CDR3
-	TRBV11-2	TRBJ2-1	CASSPPSNNEQFF
-	TRBV11-3	TRBJ2-1	CASSSLTGKRNEQFF
-	TRBV27	TRBJ2-1	CASGSGGANNEQFF
-	TRBV4-1	TRBJ2-7	CASSQRGGSSYEQYF
-	TRBV29-1	TRBJ2-7	CSVVLLSEVSYEQYF
-	TRBV5-4	TRBJ2-3	CASSSSGATDTQYF
-	TRBV25-1	TRBJ1-1	CASSGVLPGSSTDTEAFF
-	TRBV7-9	TRBJ1-1	CASTSPIGEAFF
-	TRBV4-1	TRBJ2-7	CASSQDASGQGSYEQYF
-	TRBV7-9	TRBJ2-6	CASRHTGTGANVLTF
-	TRBV30	TRBJ1-2	CAWIRGALLGYTF
-	TRBV2	TRBJ1-1	CASSGNRGSNTEAFF
-	TRBV7-6	TRBJ2-7	CASSLGTGLYEQYF
-	TRBV9	TRBJ2-3	CASSVESGGGTDTQYF
-	TRBV19	TRBJ1-1	CASSPRGDRDTEAFF
few	TRBV6-1	TRBJ1-5	CASSEGTGDNQPQHF
-	TRBV6-1	TRBJ1-5	CASSERGLNQPQHF
-	TRBV7-6	TRBJ1-1	CASSLEVNTEAFF
-	TRBV27	TRBJ2-7	CASQGLAAGSESYEQYF
-	TRBV19	TRBJ2-3	CASSLLRPTDTQYF
-	TRBV7-9	TRBJ2-5	CASSPVGFQETQYF
-	TRBV9	-	CASSVGGELSYEQYF
-	TRBV5-4	TRBJ2-7	CASSLRSGGLAGLGQYF
once	TRBV21-1	TRBJ2-3	CASSAKRDRAPDTQYF
-	TRBV5-1	TRBJ1-1	CASSLAPGMNTEAFF
once	TRBV29-1	TRBJ2-1	CSVEGGGRNEQFF
-	TRBV25-1	TRBJ1-2	CASSDRDREKGYTF
-	TRBV9	TRBJ2-2	CASSLGTGELFF
-	TRBV15	TRBJ2-1	CATSREDRAYNEQFF
-	TRBV6-1	TRBJ2-7	CASSFSRTYEQYF
once	TRBV7-3	TRBJ2-1	CASAAGLFSYNEQFF
-	TRBV21-1	TRBJ2-2	CASSKVLPGELFF
-	TRBV5-1	TRBJ2-3	CASSYSTGQGALDTQYF
-	TRBV4-1	TRBJ1-1	CASSQVGQNTEAFF
-	TRBV4-1	TRBJ2-7	CASSQRRGGSYEQYF
-	TRBV7-6	TRBJ2-1	CASSLMPSGAHEQFF
-	TRBV23-1	TRBJ2-2	CATRQGANTGELFF
once	TRBV6-5	TRBJ1-6	CASRPTDTINSPLHF
-	TRBV7-9	TRBJ1-2	CASSLAITPRSSGGYTF
once	TRBV4-2	TRBJ1-5	CASSQDRASNQPQHF
-	TRBV10-3	TRBJ2-3	CAISVTMSTDTQYF
few	TRBV11-2	TRBJ2-1	CASSLDGNSGNEQFF
-	TRBV7-6	TRBJ2-7	CASSSEDYEQYF
-	TRBV25-1	TRBJ1-2	CASSELAGAGYTF
-	TRBV4-1	TRBJ2-7	CASSQIQGSDEQYF
-	TRBV30	TRBJ1-4	CAWRETGVKEKLFF
once	TRBV15	TRBJ2-5	CATSRSLAGTTSGTQYF
-	TRBV5-6	TRBJ2-1	CASSLTESSGVDKFF
-	TRBV15	TRBJ2-2	CATSRDGVGGWELFF
-	TRBV6-5	TRBJ2-2	CASSHSRAGELFF
-	TRBV2	TRBJ2-1	CASSDPSDYSYNEQFF
few	TRBV6-4	TRBJ2-3	CASSASGGADTQYF
-	TRBV7-9	TRBJ2-3	CASSSSGGAGDTQYF
once	TRBV27	TRBJ2-3	CASSFGDTQYF
-	TRBV4-1	TRBJ1-1	CASSQQGTTEAFF
-	TRBV4-1	TRBJ2-3	CASSQDLVTGRGTSTDTQYF
-	TRBV6-1	TRBJ2-7	CASSAGLAGGYEQYF
-	TRBV4-1	TRBJ2-3	CASSQTSGVSDTQYF
-	TRBV11-2	TRBJ1-5	CASSPGREGSNQPQHF
-	TRBV7-8	TRBJ2-3	CASSQESTDTQYF